This T cell receptor beta chain is drawn from a study of blood T cells in healthy people across ages. Using a J-beta primer mix together with a sample-barcoded 5' primer, a second PCR was run for roughly 7 to 12 cycles. TCRdb redid the calling of the 5' RACE reads with MiXCR, one entry per CDR3 protein. This table holds roughly 1,000,000 distinct CDR3 sequences, roughly 24% found once. This clonotype showed up just a few times. Its antigen is still unknown. Notes on the study in general: Diversity estimates drawn from one million T cells were deemed underestimates.

The V end lost 2 bases, the J end lost 2 bases, and 6 bases lay between the germline ends. CDR1 MDHEN and CDR2 SYDVKM come from the germline V gene. The length of the CDR3 is 13 residues. The same data also went into a second study, on T cells of mothers and their children. This second report adds: For each mother, over 8 million TCR beta CDR3 reads were obtained, and for each child, about 3 million.

The clonotype was recovered from a girl aged 2 to 10 in good health. The specimen was blood. The V gene is TRBV28, the J gene TRBJ2-5, with a possible D match to TRBD2 (5 bases). CDR3 protein: CASSLREQETQYF. CDR3 bases: TGTGCCAGCAGTTTACGGGAACAAGAGACCCAGTACTTC. Looking up the rest from reference TRBV28 and TRBJ2-5 gives the full variable domain: DVKVTQSSRYLVKRTGEKVFLECVQDMDHENMFWYRQDPGLGLRLIYFSYDVKMKEKGDIPEGYSVSREKKERFSLILESASTNQTSMYLCASSLREQETQYFGPGTRLLVL.